These 28 T cell receptor beta chains originate from one sample sequenced in a study of cytomegalovirus exposure and HLA in healthy donors. PCR used 60 Vbeta primers and 13 Jbeta primers. This table comes from immunoSEQ multiplex PCR, and its TCRdb copy is limited to in-frame clones, with some not included. Recorded here are 130,000 or so clones; the top ten clones represent about 1.6%. Sequenced sample: PBMCs. The source of these receptors is a woman in her 40s in good health and CMV-seronegative.

The chain joins TRBV7-9 to TRBJ1-5, with D perhaps matching TRBD1 (6 bases). Per the germline V gene, CDR1 is SEHNR and CDR2 is FQNEAQ (reference sequence). The V end lost 0 bases, the J end lost 4 bases, and 13 bases lay between the germline ends. The CDR3 is 16 residues long. CDR3 sequence: CASSLARGLGNQPQHF. CDR3 in DNA: TGTGCCAGCAGCTTAGCGCGGGGGCTGGGTAATCAGCCCCAGCATTTT.

The rearrangement joins TRBV6-1 to TRBJ1-1; D gene ambiguous. Germline V gives CDR1 MNHNS, CDR2 SASEGT. Between the trimmed V and J ends, which lost 2 bases and 4 bases, there was a span of 8 bases. The length of the CDR3 is 13 residues. The CDR3 nucleotides are TGTGCCAGCAGTGAATATGGGCTCACTGAAGCTTTCTTT. Translation: CASSEYGLTEAFF.

This sequence joins TRBV29-1 and TRBJ1-5, with D perhaps TRBD1 (5 bases). This CDR3 spans 13 amino acids. The germline V gene encodes CDR1 SQVTM and CDR2 ANQGSEA. Trimming pared 3 bases from V and 3 bases from J, leaving 9 bases between. The CDR3 spells CSVEEGLNQPQHF. The CDR3 DNA follows: TGCAGCGTTGAGGAGGGGCTCAATCAGCCCCAGCATTTT.

The chain has TRBV5-1 and TRBJ2-7; D might be TRBD1 (6 bases). The CDR3 totals 15 residues. The germline V gene has CDR1 SGHRS and CDR2 YFSETQ. The ends were cut back, 7 bases at V and 1 base at J, with 18 bases in the middle. CDR3 in amino acids: CASRLGWQGSYEQYF. CDR3 DNA sequence: TGCGCCAGCCGACTGGGGTGGCAGGGGTCCTACGAGCAGTACTTC.

The CDR3 reads CASPGQGTGELFF. Written as DNA, the CDR3 is TGTGCCAGCCCGGGACAGGGCACCGGGGAGCTGTTTTTT. V usage is TRBV13 and J usage is TRBJ2-2, with 9 bases lining up with TRBD1. Germline V CDR1 and CDR2: PRHDT, FYEKMQ (reference sequence). Trimming at V came to 8 bases and at J to 4 bases, leaving 2 bases not matched to a gene. The CDR3 sequence is 13 residues long.

This sequence joins TRBV6-5 and TRBJ1-2; D might be TRBD1 (5 bases). Trimming stripped 3 bases from V and 4 bases from J, with 9 bases between. This CDR3 has 13 amino acids. Germline V gene data show CDR1 as MNHEY and CDR2 as SVGAGI. CDR3 DNA sequence: TGTGCCAGCAGTTATCAGGGTCCCTATGGCTACACCTTC. It translates to CASSYQGPYGYTF.

V gene TRBV5-1 combines with J gene TRBJ2-5; TRBD2 matches at 8 bases. Germline V lookup: CDR1 SGHRS, CDR2 YFSETQ. The CDR3 sequence is 13 residues long. The trim removed 4 bases at V and 5 bases at J, leaving 4 bases unmatched. Written as DNA, the CDR3 is TGCGCCAGCAGCCCCCAGCGGGGGGAGACCCAGTACTTC. It is translated as CASSPQRGETQYF.

The chain links TRBV6-4 to TRBJ1-1, with D possibly matching TRBD1 (6 bases). The CDR3 length is 13 residues. Germline CDR1 MRHNA, CDR2 SNTAGT. V was clipped by 3 bases and J by 1 base, with 6 bases between them. The CDR3 protein is CASSEQGNTEAFF. The DNA of the CDR3 is TGTGCCAGCAGTGAACAGGGGAACACTGAAGCTTTCTTT.

The chain employs TRBV6-5 and TRBJ1-2, with D perhaps matching TRBD1 (6 bases). CDR3 length equals 15 residues. Trimming pared 4 bases from V and 4 bases from J, leaving 16 bases between. From germline, CDR1 is MNHEY and CDR2 SVGAGI. The CDR3 bases are TGTGCCAGCAGTTCCGCCACAGGGTCGCGCTATGGCTACACCTTC. Its translation is CASSSATGSRYGYTF.

The CDR3: CASSEGQGAKNSPLHF. For the CDR3, the DNA is TGTGCCAGCAGTGAAGGACAGGGGGCGAAGAATTCACCCCTCCACTTT. The rearrangement uses TRBV2 and TRBJ1-6, with 10 bases lining up with TRBD1. The CDR3 contains 16 residues. After removal of 1 base from V and 7 bases from J, the junction contained 4 bases not matched to a gene. Germline lookup yields CDR1 SNHLY and CDR2 FYNNEI.

The rearrangement uses TRBV28 and TRBJ1-5; TRBD1 is a possible D gene (5 bases). The ends were cut back, 7 bases at V and 0 bases at J, with 19 bases in the middle. The germline V gene has CDR1 MDHEN and CDR2 SYDVKM. The CDR3 loop spans 17 amino acids. CDR3 loop: CASTFGHRLYSNQPQHF. The CDR3 nucleotides are TGTGCCAGCACCTTCGGGCACAGGCTTTATAGCAATCAGCCCCAGCATTTT.

This chain links TRBV11-3 with TRBJ2-2; D is possibly TRBD2 (6 bases). CDR1 SGHNT and CDR2 YENEEA come from the germline V gene. This CDR3 comprises 15 residues. Trimming stripped 0 bases from V and 4 bases from J, with 9 bases between. CDR3 amino acids: CASSLEGGITGELFF. CDR3 DNA sequence: TGTGCCAGCAGCTTAGAGGGCGGGATCACCGGGGAGCTGTTTTTT.

The chain joins TRBV5-5 to TRBJ1-2; D gene ambiguous. V lost 2 bases, J lost 4 bases, and 6 bases lay in between. Per the germline V gene, CDR1 is SGHKS and CDR2 is YYEKEE (reference sequence). CDR3 length: 12 amino acids. The CDR3 nucleotides read TGTGCCAGCAGCTTCCAGATCTATGGCTACACCTTC. This translates into CASSFQIYGYTF.

The chain combines TRBV19 with TRBJ2-3; 10 positions agree with TRBD1. The CDR3 covers 13 residues. CDR1 is LNHDA, CDR2 SQIVND, per germline (reference sequence). The V segment lost 3 bases and the J segment 11 bases; nucleotides outside the gene matches: 5. The CDR3 sequence is CASSIGTGDGQYF. CDR3 sequence (DNA): TGTGCCAGTAGTATCGGGACAGGGGACGGGCAGTATTTT.

The rearrangement uses TRBV7-2 and TRBJ1-4; D perhaps matches TRBD1 (5 bases). Germline V gene sequence: CDR1 SGHTA, CDR2 FQGNSA. The ends were cut back, 0 bases at V and 0 bases at J, with 17 bases in the middle. The CDR3 extends over 19 amino acids. The CDR3 DNA follows: TGTGCCAGCAGCTTAGCCGGGTCAGGGATTGGAGCAACTAATGAAAAACTGTTTTTT. Its protein is CASSLAGSGIGATNEKLFF.

The J gene is TRBJ1-6, the V gene TRBV28, with 7 bases that match TRBD1. V shed 7 bases, J shed 7 bases, and the junction held 7 bases outside the gene matches. The CDR3 covers 14 residues. From germline, CDR1 is MDHEN and CDR2 SYDVKM. The CDR3 loop reads CASTGRQGNSPLHF. Here the CDR3 DNA reads TGTGCCAGCACCGGTCGACAGGGCAATTCACCCCTCCACTTT.

The chain uses TRBV11-3 and TRBJ2-1; 7 bases fit TRBD1. Losses at the gene ends were 4 bases for V and 0 bases for J; bases not matched to a gene: 9. The CDR3 extends over 17 amino acids. Per the germline V gene, CDR1 is SGHNT and CDR2 is YENEEA. The CDR3 spells CASSSRRQGSSYNEQFF. In DNA, the CDR3 is TGTGCCAGCAGCTCCCGCCGACAGGGTAGCTCCTACAATGAGCAGTTCTTC.

Concerning this clone: In the same sample, other DNA sequences code for this CDR3. This chain connects TRBV12-2 to TRBJ2-7; TRBD1, the table's D call, lacks a check against the DNA. TRBV12-2 is deemed a pseudogene. The CDR3 sequence is 13 residues long. The CDR3 sequence is CASRLGQGYEQYF. CDR3 DNA: TGTGCAAGTCGCTTAGGACAGGGTTATGAGCAGTACTTC.

In DNA form, the CDR3 reads TGTGCCAGCAGCCAAGTAATAGCGGTAGACGTAGATACGCAGTATTTT. Translated: CASSQVIAVDVDTQYF. This chain joins TRBV4-2 and TRBJ2-3, with D maybe TRBD2 (6 bases). This CDR3 region has 16 residues. The V and J ends lost 1 base and 5 bases respectively, with 16 bases between them. CDR1 and CDR2 (germline): LGHNA, YNFKEQ.

This chain connects TRBV4-2 to TRBJ2-3; a weak D match, TRBD2 (6 bases). The CDR3 is 11 residues long. The germline V gene has CDR1 LGHNA and CDR2 YNFKEQ. Trimming cost V 4 bases and J 10 bases, with 9 bases left between them. In DNA, the CDR3 is TGTGCCAGCAGCCCTCCGGGAGCGCAGTATTTT. Residues: CASSPPGAQYF.

V and J are TRBV12-5 and TRBJ2-5; 7 nucleotides line up with TRBD2. Trimming removed 6 bases from V and 1 base from J; junction bases left unmatched: 5. This CDR3 spans 14 amino acids. The germline CDR1 and CDR2 sequences are LGHNT and FRNRAP. CDR3 protein: CASGRSGVQETQYF. DNA of the CDR3: TGTGCTAGTGGACGCAGCGGGGTCCAAGAGACCCAGTACTTC.

This chain links TRBV2 with TRBJ2-3; TRBD1 matches 9 bases. The V gene's germline CDR1 is SNHLY and CDR2 FYNNEI. J lost 3 bases, V lost 0 bases, and 7 bases had no gene match. The CDR3 runs to 17 residues. For the CDR3, the DNA is TGTGCCAGCAGTGAAGCCCCCGGGACAGGGAGGACAGATACGCAGTATTTT. It specifies CASSEAPGTGRTDTQYF.

CDR3 sequence (DNA): TGTGCCAGCTCACCGGGGACAGGGGATAACACTGAAGCTTTCTTT. Residues: CASSPGTGDNTEAFF. J is TRBJ1-1 and V is TRBV18, with 10 bases aligning to TRBD1. Trimming removed 3 bases from V and 2 bases from J; junction bases left unmatched: 3. The V gene's germline CDR1 is KGHSH and CDR2 LQKENI. The length of the CDR3 is 15 residues.

J is TRBJ1-6 and V is TRBV7-3; D gene unclear. CDR3 length: 13 amino acids. In germline, CDR1 is SGHTA, CDR2 FQGTGA. V dropped 5 bases and J dropped 8 bases, with 10 bases sitting between them. CDR3 DNA: TGTGCCAGCAGCATTAACGGGTATTCACCCCTCCACTTT. Translated: CASSINGYSPLHF.

This chain uses TRBV5-6 with TRBJ2-7; 7 bases agree with TRBD2. The CDR3 extends over 14 amino acids. Losses at the gene ends were 2 bases for V and 2 bases for J; bases not matched to a gene: 4. Germline V CDR1 and CDR2: SGHDT, YYEEEE. CDR3 nucleotides: TGTGCCAGCAGCTTAGGACTAGACCCCTACGAGCAGTACTTC. Amino acid sequence: CASSLGLDPYEQYF.

As DNA, the CDR3 is TGCGCCAGCAGCCAAGATCAAGAGCGGGGGGGCCGGGTTGAGCAGTTCTTC. Translated, it gives CASSQDQERGGRVEQFF. The genes are TRBV4-1 and TRBJ2-1; TRBD2 matches 10 bases. V lost 0 bases to trimming and J lost 9 bases; unmatched junction nucleotides: 11. The germline gives CDR1 MGHRA, CDR2 YSYEKL. The CDR3 is 17 residues long.

The chain couples TRBV19 to TRBJ2-5; 8 bases are a match to TRBD1. Trimming at V came to 2 bases and at J to 5 bases, leaving 4 bases not matched to a gene. Germline V CDR1 and CDR2: LNHDA, SQIVND (reference sequence). The CDR3 is 14 residues long. CDR3 sequence (DNA): TGTGCCAGTAGTATAAGGACAGGGAGGGAGACCCAGTACTTC. It yields the protein CASSIRTGRETQYF.

This chain connects TRBV18 to TRBJ1-2, with D perhaps matching TRBD1 (5 bases). The CDR3 totals 14 residues. Per germline, CDR1 KGHSH and CDR2 LQKENI. Trimming took 4 bases from V and 6 from J, leaving 15 bases between them. CDR3 region: CASSLTIGGDGYTF. The CDR3 nucleotides are TGTGCCAGCTCACTGACCATCGGGGGGGATGGCTACACCTTC.